What follows is one TCR beta chain and its context. Its cognate antigen is unknown. The patients had HPV-negative, locally advanced oral cavity squamous cell carcinoma. The data were produced by immunoSEQ multiplex PCR, yet TCRdb's version contains in-frame clones alone and is incomplete. The sample consists of about 72,000 clones, 83% of them appearing once. This CDR3 comprises 14 residues. Germline lookup yields CDR1 MNHNS and CDR2 SASEGT. V lost 5 bases to trimming and J lost 7 bases, with 15 bases between them. The data stem from a study of neoadjuvant anti-PD-1 for oral cavity cancer. Study at large: Before surgery, most patients got three to four biweekly 3 mg/kg nivolumab doses. Study-wide findings and caveats: TCR analyses covered only a few patients per response group.

The V and J genes are TRBV6-1 and TRBJ1-3; tentative D call: TRBD1 (6 bases). Sequences were derived from PBMCs, sampled before nivolumab (anti-PD-1) treatment. The sequence derives from a person aged 40 to 85 with oral cavity squamous cell carcinoma. This CDR3 is CASSPGQRPNTIYF. The CDR3 DNA reads TGTGCCAGCAGTCCAGGACAGCGACCCAACACCATATATTTT.